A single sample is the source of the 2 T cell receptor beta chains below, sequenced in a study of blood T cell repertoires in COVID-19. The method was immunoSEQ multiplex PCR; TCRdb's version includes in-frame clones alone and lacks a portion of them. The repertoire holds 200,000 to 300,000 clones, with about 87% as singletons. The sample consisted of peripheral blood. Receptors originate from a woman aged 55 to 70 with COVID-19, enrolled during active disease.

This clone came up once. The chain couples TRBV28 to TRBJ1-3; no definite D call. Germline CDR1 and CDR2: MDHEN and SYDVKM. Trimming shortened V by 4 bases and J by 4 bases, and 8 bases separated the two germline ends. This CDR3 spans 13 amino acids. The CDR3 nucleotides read TGTGCCAGCAGTTCCGGAGGGGGAAACACCATATATTTT. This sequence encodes CASSSGGGNTIYF.

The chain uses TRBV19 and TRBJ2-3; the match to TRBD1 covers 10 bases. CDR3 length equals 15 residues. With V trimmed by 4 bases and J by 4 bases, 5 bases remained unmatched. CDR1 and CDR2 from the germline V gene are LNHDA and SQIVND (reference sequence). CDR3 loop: CASSTRTGGADTQYF. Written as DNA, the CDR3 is TGTGCCAGTAGTACCCGGACAGGGGGTGCAGATACGCAGTATTTT.